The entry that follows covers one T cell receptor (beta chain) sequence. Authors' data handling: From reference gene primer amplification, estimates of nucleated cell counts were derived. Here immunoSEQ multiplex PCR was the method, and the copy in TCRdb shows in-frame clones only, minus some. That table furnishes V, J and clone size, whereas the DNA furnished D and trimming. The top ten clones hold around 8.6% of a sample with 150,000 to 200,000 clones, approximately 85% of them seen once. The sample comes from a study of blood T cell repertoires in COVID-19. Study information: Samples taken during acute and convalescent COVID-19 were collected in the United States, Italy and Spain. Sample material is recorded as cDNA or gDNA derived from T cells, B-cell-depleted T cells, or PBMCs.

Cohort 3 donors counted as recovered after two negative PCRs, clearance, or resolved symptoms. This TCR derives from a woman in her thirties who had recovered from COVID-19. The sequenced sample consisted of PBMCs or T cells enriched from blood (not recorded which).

The CDR3: CASSPAGLGSYNSPLHF. The CDR3 bases are TGTGCCAGCAGCCCCGCAGGGTTGGGCTCCTATAATTCACCCCTCCACTTT. The chain recombines TRBV7-2 with TRBJ1-6; D may be TRBD1 (5 bases). Germline V gene lookup returns CDR1 SGHTA and CDR2 FQGNSA. Trimming cost V 5 bases and J 0 bases, with 14 bases left between them. The CDR3 runs 17 residues.